The 29 T cell receptor beta chains presented below share a single source sample, sequenced in a study of graft-versus-host responses after intestinal transplantation (dated by TCRdb to the early 2020s). What the time point label conveys for this sample: cells obtained before transplantation from donor or recipient. These receptors have no known antigen. Libraries came from the immunoSEQ multiplex PCR assay. The table was pulled from immuneACCESS by TCRdb, which kept in-frame rearrangements only. Such tables lose some clones; where checked, under half of the loss comes from unresolved V genes, and the rest has no known cause. Counted in this sample were approximately 89,000 clones; around 90% of them appeared once. Of the sample, around 0.17% falls within the top ten clones. Here the sequenced sample was unstimulated CD4+ T cells sorted from spleen or lymph node cells, taken before intestinal transplant. Receptors were obtained from a human donor who received an intestinal transplant.

The chain combines TRBV5-1 with TRBJ2-7; the match to TRBD2 covers 8 bases. There are 13 residues in the CDR3. The germline V gene encodes CDR1 SGHRS and CDR2 YFSETQ. V shed 5 bases, J shed 3 bases, and the junction held 4 bases outside the gene matches. CDR3 sequence (DNA): TGCGCCAGCAGGGTAGCGGGAAGCTACGAGCAGTACTTC. This codes for CASRVAGSYEQYF.

CDR3 in amino acids: CASTRSTTNYGYTF. As DNA, the CDR3 is TGTGCCAGCACCAGGTCCACAACTAACTATGGCTACACCTTC. The chain joins TRBV6-5 to TRBJ1-2, with D uncertain. Trimming took off 7 bases at V and 0 bases at J, with 12 bases between the two ends. CDR3 size: 14 residues. The germline CDR1 and CDR2 sequences are MNHEY and SVGAGI.

The rearrangement joins TRBV19 to TRBJ2-1; 11 nucleotides agree with TRBD2. Germline CDR1 reads LNHDA; CDR2 reads SQIVND (reference sequence). The V gene end was trimmed by 3 bases and the J gene end by 8 bases; junction bases not matched to a gene: 18. The CDR3 contains 19 residues. CDR3 DNA: TGTGCCAGTAGTATGGAGACGTTGGCTAGCGGGAGGAGTTGGGATGAGCAGTTCTTC. Its translation: CASSMETLASGRSWDEQFF.

The chain employs TRBV6-1 and TRBJ2-1; 7 nucleotides align to TRBD1. This CDR3 comprises 15 residues. With V trimmed by 7 bases and J by 4 bases, 10 bases remained unmatched. Germline V lookup: CDR1 MNHNS, CDR2 SASEGT. The CDR3 loop is CASTLNPGGYNEQFF. CDR3 bases: TGTGCCAGCACCTTAAACCCAGGGGGTTACAATGAGCAGTTCTTC.

CDR3 in amino acids: CASSYRDRGPYNSPLHF. The CDR3 DNA is TGTGCCAGCAGTTACCGGGACAGGGGGCCCTATAATTCACCCCTCCACTTT. The genes are TRBV7-2 and TRBJ1-6, with 12 bases that match TRBD1. There are 17 residues in the CDR3. The junction had 5 bases not matched to a gene; V was cut back by 6 bases and J by 2 bases. Germline V gene lookup returns CDR1 SGHTA and CDR2 FQGNSA.

The rearrangement joins TRBV5-1 to TRBJ2-5, with 9 bases matching TRBD1. Near its end, the DNA agrees better with TRBJ2-7, so the J call may be wrong. This CDR3 has 16 amino acids. The germline V gene has CDR1 SGHRS and CDR2 YFSETQ. CDR3 region: CASSLIPGQGTYEQYF. CDR3 in DNA: TGCGCCAGCAGCTTGATACCGGGACAGGGTACCTACGAGCAGTACTTC.

This chain links TRBV2 with TRBJ2-5; D gene uncertain. The ends were cut back, 7 bases at V and 1 base at J, with 4 bases in the middle. The germline gives CDR1 SNHLY, CDR2 FYNNEI. This CDR3 is 11 amino acids long. The DNA for the CDR3 is TGTGCCAGCACCCGCCAAGAGACCCAGTACTTC. This translates into CASTRQETQYF.

The gene calls are TRBV29-1 and TRBJ1-1, with 7 bases aligning to TRBD1. The CDR3 spans 11 residues. Germline lookup yields CDR1 SQVTM and CDR2 ANQGSEA. Unmatched junction bases numbered 9, after V lost 6 bases and J lost 11 bases. CDR3 DNA sequence: TGCAGCGTGGCAGAGGGGGCGTCGGCTTTCTTT. Protein: CSVAEGASAFF.

The chain links TRBV29-1 to TRBJ1-5, with unresolved D. V was cut by 5 bases and J by 4 bases, with 12 bases left in between. The CDR3 has 13 amino acids. Germline CDR1 is SQVTM and CDR2 is ANQGSEA. This CDR3 reads CSVTSAGNQPQHF. As DNA, the CDR3 is TGCAGCGTTACATCCGCGGGAAATCAGCCCCAGCATTTT.

The chain combines TRBV27 with TRBJ2-7; TRBD2 aligns across 9 bases. CDR3 size: 16 residues. After removal of 5 bases from V and 5 bases from J, the junction contained 13 bases not matched to a gene. From germline, CDR1 is MNHEY and CDR2 SMNVEV (reference sequence). CDR3 sequence (DNA): TGTGCCAGCAGTCTAATAGCGGGGGTGTTTCCCCACGAGCAGTACTTC. Its translation is CASSLIAGVFPHEQYF.

The chain couples TRBV6-1 to TRBJ1-3; D is undetermined. The V and J ends lost 4 bases and 2 bases respectively, with 6 bases between them. This CDR3 has 13 amino acids. CDR1 is MNHNS and CDR2 is SASEGT in the germline V gene. Here the CDR3 reads CASSGEAGNTIYF. The CDR3 DNA follows: TGTGCCAGCAGTGGCGAGGCTGGAAACACCATATATTTT.

V usage is TRBV7-7 and J usage is TRBJ2-5, with D unresolved. There are 13 residues in the CDR3. The germline gives CDR1 SSHAT, CDR2 FNYEAQ (reference sequence). V dropped 1 base and J dropped 3 bases, with 6 bases sitting between them. The CDR3 is CASSLELEETQYF. The CDR3 coding sequence is TGTGCCAGCAGCTTAGAACTCGAAGAGACCCAGTACTTC.

This rearrangement joins TRBV4-1 to TRBJ2-3; weak D call: TRBD1 (5 bases). V lost 4 bases and J 1 base, leaving 9 bases between the germline ends. This CDR3 has 14 amino acids. Per the germline V gene, CDR1 is MGHRA and CDR2 is YSYEKL. CDR3 in DNA: TGCGCCAGCAGCCGGGGCACGGGCACAGATACGCAGTATTTT. As protein: CASSRGTGTDTQYF.

This chain connects TRBV28 to TRBJ1-3, with a possible D match to TRBD1 (6 bases). V was cut by 0 bases and J by 2 bases, with 8 bases left in between. Germline CDR1 reads MDHEN; CDR2 reads SYDVKM. This CDR3 spans 15 amino acids. In DNA, the CDR3 is TGTGCCAGCAGTTTATGGGACAGTGCTGGAAACACCATATATTTT. Translating it yields CASSLWDSAGNTIYF.

The chain couples TRBV5-4 to TRBJ2-5, with 9 bases fitting TRBD1. The CDR3 spans 15 residues. The trim removed 4 bases at V and 4 bases at J, leaving 8 bases unmatched. Germline CDR1 and CDR2: SGHNT and YYREEE (reference sequence). The DNA for the CDR3 is TGTGCCAGCAGCGCCCGGGACAGGGTTGGAGAGACCCAGTACTTC. It translates to CASSARDRVGETQYF. Looking up the rest from reference TRBV5-4 and TRBJ2-5 gives the full variable domain: ETGVTQSPTHLIKTRGQQVTLRCSSQSGHNTVSWYQQALGQGPQFIFQYYREEENGRGNFPPRFSGLQFPNYSSELNVNALELDDSALYLCASSARDRVGETQYFGPGTRLLVL.

The V gene is TRBV19, the J gene TRBJ1-1, with TRBD1 identical over 7 bases. CDR3 length equals 13 residues. V dropped 10 bases and J dropped 3; count of bases not matched to a gene: 8. Germline CDR1 LNHDA, CDR2 SQIVND (reference sequence). The DNA for the CDR3 is TGTGCCACTGAGGACAGGAGGGACACTGAAGCTTTCTTT. Encoded protein: CATEDRRDTEAFF. The variable domain in full, with the rest retrieved from reference TRBV19 and TRBJ1-1, is DGGITQSPKYLFRKEGQNVTLSCEQNLNHDAMYWYRQDPGQGLRLIYYSQIVNDFQKGDIAEGYSVSREKKESFPLTVTSAQKNPTAFYLCATEDRRDTEAFFGQGTRLTVV.

This chain joins TRBV6-5 and TRBJ1-1; D remains unclear. The V end was cut by 2 bases, the J end by 4 bases, with 14 bases between. Germline values: CDR1 MNHEY, CDR2 SVGAGI. This CDR3 is 15 amino acids long. For the CDR3, the DNA is TGTGCCAGCAGTTACGGACTATCCTCGGGCACTGAAGCTTTCTTT. Protein: CASSYGLSSGTEAFF.

The chain employs TRBV7-3 and TRBJ2-2; D not resolved. The germline CDR1 and CDR2 sequences are SGHTA and FQGTGA. The CDR3 length is 14 residues. The V and J ends lost 3 bases and 2 bases respectively, with 7 bases between them. In nucleotides, the CDR3 is TGTGCCAGCAGCTTGGTGGCTAACACCGGGGAGCTGTTTTTT. Its protein product is CASSLVANTGELFF.

V is TRBV30 and J is TRBJ1-1; 8 positions agree with TRBD1. CDR3 length equals 16 residues. Germline-derived CDR1 and CDR2 are GTSNPN and SVGIG (reference sequence). V shed 0 bases and J 1 base; nucleotides not matched to a gene: 7. The CDR3 DNA follows: TGTGCCTGGAGTGTATGGACAGGGAGGAGGAACACTGAAGCTTTCTTT. Translated: CAWSVWTGRRNTEAFF.

This sequence joins TRBV6-5 and TRBJ1-1; unclear D gene. The CDR3 has 14 residues. Germline CDR1 and CDR2: MNHEY and SVGAGI. The V end lost 4 bases, the J end lost 4 bases, and 13 bases lay between the germline ends. CDR3 in amino acids: CASSSRSIGTEAFF. DNA for the CDR3: TGTGCCAGCAGTTCCAGAAGTATTGGCACTGAAGCTTTCTTT.

The chain uses TRBV6-5 and TRBJ2-1; 12 bases are a match to TRBD2. V shed 0 bases and J 12 bases; nucleotides not matched to a gene: 3. This CDR3 comprises 14 residues. Looked up from germline, CDR1 is MNHEY and CDR2 is SVGAGI. CDR3 protein: CASSYSLAGGGQFF. In DNA, the CDR3 is TGTGCCAGCAGTTACTCGCTAGCGGGAGGGGGGCAGTTCTTC.

This chain links TRBV5-1 with TRBJ2-5; 11 bases are shared with TRBD2. This CDR3 has 15 amino acids. Germline CDR1 SGHRS, CDR2 YFSETQ. Trimming removed 4 bases from V and 5 bases from J; junction bases left unmatched: 7. This CDR3 is CASSPVAGGMETQYF. The CDR3 bases are TGCGCCAGCAGCCCGGTAGCGGGAGGGATGGAGACCCAGTACTTC. The full variable domain, in which reference TRBV5-1 and TRBJ2-5 provide the parts outside the CDR3, is KAGVTQTPRYLIKTRGQQVTLSCSPISGHRSVSWYQQTPGQGLQFLFEYFSETQRNKGNFPGRFSGRQFSNSRSEMNVSTLELGDSALYLCASSPVAGGMETQYFGPGTRLLVL.

This clone was recorded once. The chain is built from TRBV11-3 and TRBJ1-2; possible D gene TRBD1, 6 bases. Trimming left V 5 bases short and J 1 base short, with 17 bases between. The CDR3 totals 16 residues. Per the germline V gene, CDR1 is SGHNT and CDR2 is YENEEA. The CDR3 sequence is CASSMGGTSINYGYTF. The DNA of the CDR3 is TGTGCCAGCAGCATGGGAGGGACATCGATTAACTATGGCTACACCTTC.

The chain employs TRBV6-5 and TRBJ2-4; 8 bases are a match to TRBD1. This CDR3 is built from 15 residues. V was pared by 2 bases and J by 8 bases, with 8 bases of the junction left unmatched. Germline lookup yields CDR1 MNHEY and CDR2 SVGAGI. Here the CDR3 DNA reads TGTGCCAGCAGTTACACCGCGGACAGGGTGCACATTCAGTACTTC. It yields the protein CASSYTADRVHIQYF.

This chain connects TRBV6-5 to TRBJ1-6; D is possibly TRBD1 (5 bases). Germline CDR1 MNHEY, CDR2 SVGAGI. Trimming removed 8 bases at V and 10 bases at J, with 21 bases between. The CDR3 length is 15 residues. CDR3 DNA sequence: TGTGCCAGCTCCCTCTGGGGCGGGGTTGAGTCACCCCTCCACTTT. This translates into CASSLWGGVESPLHF.

V gene TRBV28 combines with J gene TRBJ2-7, with 9 bases fitting TRBD2. The length of the CDR3 is 14 residues. The V gene end was trimmed by 5 bases and the J gene end by 5 bases; junction bases not matched to a gene: 7. The germline gives CDR1 MDHEN, CDR2 SYDVKM. The CDR3 sequence: CASSTVAGVDEQYF. DNA of the CDR3: TGTGCCAGCAGTACTGTAGCGGGAGTGGACGAGCAGTACTTC.

This clone was observed a few times. The chain couples TRBV7-3 to TRBJ1-1; 7 bases map to TRBD1. Germline CDR1 SGHTA, CDR2 FQGTGA. CDR3 size: 15 residues. The ends lost 1 base at V and 4 bases at J; junction bases unmatched: 6. The CDR3: CASSLIRRQGTEAFF. Here the CDR3 DNA reads TGTGCCAGCAGCTTAATACGCCGACAGGGCACTGAAGCTTTCTTT. The full variable domain, with the rest looked up from reference TRBV7-3 and TRBJ1-1, is GAGVSQTPSNKVTEKGKYVELRCDPISGHTALYWYRQSLGQGPEFLIYFQGTGAADDSGLPNDRFFAVRPEGSVSTLKIQRTERGDSAVYLCASSLIRRQGTEAFFGQGTRLTVV.

The chain combines TRBV5-1 with TRBJ2-3; 11 nucleotides align to TRBD2. The CDR3 length is 15 residues. The ends lost 7 bases at V and 6 bases at J; junction bases unmatched: 10. The germline V gene encodes CDR1 SGHRS and CDR2 YFSETQ. CDR3 region: CASSGLAAQMDTQYF. The CDR3 DNA follows: TGCGCCAGCTCGGGACTAGCGGCCCAAATGGATACGCAGTATTTT.

As DNA, the CDR3 is TGCGCCAGCAGCTTGGGGACAGGGAATGAAAAACTGTTTTTT. Translating gives CASSLGTGNEKLFF. The rearrangement uses TRBV5-1 and TRBJ1-4; TRBD1 matches at 8 bases. The V gene end was trimmed by 0 bases and the J gene end by 5 bases; junction bases not matched to a gene: 0. CDR1 is SGHRS, CDR2 YFSETQ, per germline. This CDR3 contains 14 residues.